This T cell receptor (beta chain) was documented in a study of lymphopenia after photon versus proton radiotherapy. Remarks on this clone: Its antigen is still unknown.

Germline CDR1 is SGHRS and CDR2 is YFSETQ. The CDR3 sequence is 14 residues long. Overall study results and limits: Better survival with proton therapy was suggested as possible, not demonstrated. Photon-treated patients lost naive T cells and TCR diversity; proton-treated stayed stable. After lymphocyte nadir, photon-treated repertoires showed oligoclonal expansion, especially CD8+ Temra.

TCRdb's table, derived via immunoSEQ multiplex PCR, lists solely in-frame clones and lacks some. The sample records some 38,000 clones, roughly 92% being singletons. The sequencing here drew on peripheral blood, taken from a patient treated with photon-based radiotherapy. The source is a man aged 60 to 75 with cholangiocarcinoma. This chain links TRBV5-1 with TRBJ2-5; 9 bases line up with TRBD1. The J call could be wrong; TRBJ2-7 is a better fit for the DNA end. The CDR3 DNA follows: TGCGCCAGCGGGTGGACAGGGGAAGGGTCCGAGCAGTACTTC. It translates to CASGWTGEGSEQYF.